These T cell receptor beta chains were read from a single sample in a study of CD8 T cells in Susac syndrome. TCRdb re-called the immunoSEQ multiplex PCR reads through MiXCR, storing one row per CDR3 protein. The sample consists of around 200,000 distinct CDR3 sequences, around 94% of them appearing once. The specimen sequenced was CD4+ T cells from PBMCs. The receptors shown here come from a human donor with Susac syndrome. Each CDR3 is given with its conserved first and last residue. The D gene is left open where the match is weak. Only some rows state a clone size, as once, few, many or a class for expanded clones.

J: TRBJ2-1; V: TRBV20-1; size: -; D: -; DNA: TGCAGTGCCGAGCCCCGTTCCCCCTACAATGAGCAGTTCTTC; CDR3: CSAEPRSPYNEQFF
J: TRBJ2-4; V: TRBV3-1; size: -; D: -; DNA: TGTGCCAGCAGCCAAGATTGGCGGGCACGTGGGGACATTCAGTACTTC; CDR3: CASSQDWRARGDIQYF
J: TRBJ2-4; V: TRBV10-3; size: -; D: -; DNA: TGTGCCATCAGTGGGCGTGGGATTCAGTACTTC; CDR3: CAISGRGIQYF
J: TRBJ1-2; V: TRBV30; size: -; D: -; DNA: TGTGCCTCCAACCGCCCAGCCGCTAACTATGGCTACACCTTC; CDR3: CASNRPAANYGYTF
J: TRBJ2-3; V: TRBV6-1; size: -; D: TRBD2; DNA: TGTGCCAGCAGTCGCGGCGTAGCGGGGGGGCGAGATACGCAGTATTTT; CDR3: CASSRGVAGGRDTQYF
J: TRBJ2-5; V: TRBV30; size: -; D: -; DNA: TGTGCCTGGAGCCCGTTCCAAGAGACCCAGTACTTC; CDR3: CAWSPFQETQYF
J: TRBJ2-4; V: TRBV2; size: -; D: -; DNA: TGTGCCAGCTACAGACTAGCCAAAAACATTCAGTACTTC; CDR3: CASYRLAKNIQYF
J: TRBJ2-3; V: TRBV5-6; size: -; D: TRBD2; DNA: TGTGCCAGCAGTGGATTAGCGGGGCCCCGGGGGGCAGATACGCAGTATTTT; CDR3: CASSGLAGPRGADTQYF
J: TRBJ2-1; V: TRBV2; size: -; D: -; DNA: TGTGCCAGCAGTGGCTACGCAGGGGGACTACAGAATGAGCAGTTCTTC; CDR3: CASSGYAGGLQNEQFF
J: TRBJ1-2; V: TRBV20-1; size: -; D: -; DNA: TGCAGTGCTACCCGCACCTATGGCTACACCTTC; CDR3: CSATRTYGYTF
J: TRBJ2-3; V: TRBV7-9; size: -; D: -; DNA: TGTGCCAGCAGCTTTCGGCGGGGCGACACAGATACGCAGTATTTT; CDR3: CASSFRRGDTDTQYF
J: TRBJ2-3; V: TRBV12-3/TRBV12-4; size: -; D: -; DNA: TGTGCCAGCAGTCGCTCCCCACCGAGCACAGATACGCAGTATTTT; CDR3: CASSRSPPSTDTQYF
J: TRBJ2-1; V: TRBV4-2; size: -; D: -; DNA: TGTGCCAGCAGCCAAGCGAGCCAGAATTGGGATGAGCAGTTCTTC; CDR3: CASSQASQNWDEQFF
J: TRBJ2-5; V: TRBV20-1; size: -; D: TRBD2; DNA: TGCAGTGCAGGGGGACTAGTTTCATCATGGGGCATGGAGACCCAGTACTTC; CDR3: CSAGGLVSSWGMETQYF
J: TRBJ2-2; V: TRBV19; size: -; D: TRBD1; DNA: TGTGCCAGTAGCCGAACTGGGACAGGGGGAACCGGGGAGCTGTTTTTT; CDR3: CASSRTGTGGTGELFF
J: TRBJ1-1; V: TRBV3-1; size: -; D: -; DNA: TGTGCCAGCAGCCTTGGGGCAAGAGGAAACACTGAAGCTTTCTTT; CDR3: CASSLGARGNTEAFF
J: TRBJ1-6; V: TRBV7-9; size: -; D: TRBD1; DNA: TGTGCCAGCAGCTGGGACAGCATTAATTCACCCCTCCACTTT; CDR3: CASSWDSINSPLHF
J: TRBJ2-5; V: TRBV28; size: -; D: -; DNA: TGTGCCAGCACCCCATTGGGGGGCCGGAGAGGAAAGACCCAGTACTTC; CDR3: CASTPLGGRRGKTQYF
J: TRBJ2-4; V: TRBV11-2; size: few; D: -; DNA: TGTGCCAGCAGCTTGGGGCGGTCAGCCAAAAACATTCAGTACTTC; CDR3: CASSLGRSAKNIQYF
J: TRBJ2-7; V: TRBV23-1; size: once; D: -; DNA: TGCGCCAGCAGTCAATCGGGAAGGAGGGTCACCTACGAGCAGTACTTC; CDR3: CASSQSGRRVTYEQYF
J: TRBJ1-5; V: TRBV29-1; size: -; D: TRBD1; DNA: TGCAGCGTTAAAATAGTGGGACAGGACGGCAGTCAGCCCCAGCATTTT; CDR3: CSVKIVGQDGSQPQHF
J: TRBJ2-3; V: TRBV20-1; size: -; D: TRBD2; DNA: TGCAGTGCTAGGATACTAGCGGGAGTAGCAGATACGCAGTATTTT; CDR3: CSARILAGVADTQYF
J: TRBJ1-5; V: TRBV5-1; size: -; D: -; DNA: TGCGCCAGCAGCTTGGGTTTTGACAATCAGCCCCAGCATTTT; CDR3: CASSLGFDNQPQHF
J: TRBJ2-2; V: TRBV11-2; size: -; D: -; DNA: TGTGCCAGCAGCCCCCACGCCGGGGGGCGGGGCGGGGAGCTGTTTTTT; CDR3: CASSPHAGGRGGELFF
J: TRBJ2-5; V: TRBV25-1; size: -; D: TRBD2; DNA: TGTGCCAGCTTTGGGACTAGCGGGGAAGAGACCCAGTACTTC; CDR3: CASFGTSGEETQYF
J: TRBJ1-1; V: TRBV6-6; size: -; D: -; DNA: TGTGCCAGCAGTAATGGGGGGCAGGGATACGACACTGAAGCTTTCTTT; CDR3: CASSNGGQGYDTEAFF
J: TRBJ1-5; V: TRBV15; size: -; D: -; DNA: TGTGCCACCAGCAGTGATGACGGGATCAATCAGCCCCAGCATTTT; CDR3: CATSSDDGINQPQHF
J: TRBJ2-1; V: TRBV5-1; size: -; D: -; DNA: TGCGCCAGCAGCCTCGCTGTTAATCCCTCCTACAATGAGCAGTTCTTC; CDR3: CASSLAVNPSYNEQFF
J: TRBJ2-5; V: TRBV5-1; size: once; D: -; DNA: TGCGCCAGCAGCTTGGGGGGTCACCAAGAGACCCAGTACTTC; CDR3: CASSLGGHQETQYF
J: TRBJ1-1; V: TRBV5-4; size: -; D: TRBD1; DNA: TGTGCCAGCAGCTTGGGGGGCAGGGGGGAACGGAACACTGAAGCTTTCTTT; CDR3: CASSLGGRGERNTEAFF
J: TRBJ2-1; V: TRBV6-1; size: -; D: TRBD2; DNA: TGTGCCAGCAGTGGGACTAGCGGTCTTTATGACTCCTACAATGAGCAGTTCTTC; CDR3: CASSGTSGLYDSYNEQFF
J: TRBJ2-7; V: TRBV20-1; size: -; D: TRBD1; DNA: TGCAGTGCAGGGACAGGCAACTACGAGCAGTACTTC; CDR3: CSAGTGNYEQYF
J: TRBJ1-1; V: TRBV14; size: -; D: TRBD1; DNA: TGTGCCAGCAGCCAAGATGGGGGCAGGGGGAATAACTTTGAAGCTTTCTTT; CDR3: CASSQDGGRGNNFEAFF
J: TRBJ2-7; V: TRBV5-1; size: -; D: -; DNA: TGCGCCAGCAGCCCTCACGGGTTATCCAGCGGGCTTACCTACGAGCAGTACTTC; CDR3: CASSPHGLSSGLTYEQYF
J: TRBJ2-5; V: TRBV6-2/TRBV6-3; size: -; D: -; DNA: TGTGCCAGCAGGCTCCAGGGCTTACAAGAGACCCAGTACTTC; CDR3: CASRLQGLQETQYF
J: TRBJ1-1; V: TRBV18; size: -; D: TRBD1; DNA: TGTGCCAGCTCACCACGGACAGGGTATGCTTTCTTT; CDR3: CASSPRTGYAFF
J: TRBJ2-5; V: TRBV12-5; size: -; D: TRBD2; DNA: TGTGCTAGTGCCCTGGGGACTAGCGGGGGGGCCGGGGAGACCCAGTACTTC; CDR3: CASALGTSGGAGETQYF
J: TRBJ1-5; V: TRBV12-3/TRBV12-4; size: -; D: -; DNA: TGTGCCAGCAGTCTTAGACGAACCAATCAGCCCCAGCATTTT; CDR3: CASSLRRTNQPQHF